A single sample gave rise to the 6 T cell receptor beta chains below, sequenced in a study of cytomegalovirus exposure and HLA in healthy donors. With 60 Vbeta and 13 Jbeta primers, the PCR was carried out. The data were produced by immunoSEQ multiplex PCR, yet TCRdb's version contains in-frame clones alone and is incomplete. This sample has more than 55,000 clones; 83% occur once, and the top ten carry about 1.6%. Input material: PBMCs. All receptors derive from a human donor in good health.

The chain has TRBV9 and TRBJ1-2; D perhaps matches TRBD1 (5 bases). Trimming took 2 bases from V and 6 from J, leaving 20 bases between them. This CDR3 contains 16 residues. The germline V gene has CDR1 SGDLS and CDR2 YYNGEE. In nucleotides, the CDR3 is TGTGCCAGCAGCGTTACCGGGGGAGGTCGGGTGAATGGCTACACCTTC. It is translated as CASSVTGGGRVNGYTF.

CDR3 amino acids: CASSPTGGLSYEQYF. The CDR3 DNA follows: TGTGCCAGCTCACCCACAGGGGGCTTATCCTACGAGCAGTACTTC. The chain is built from TRBV18 and TRBJ2-7, with 9 positions matching TRBD1. Germline V gene sequence: CDR1 KGHSH, CDR2 LQKENI. V was clipped by 3 bases and J by 1 base; unmatched bases: 4. This CDR3 comprises 15 residues.

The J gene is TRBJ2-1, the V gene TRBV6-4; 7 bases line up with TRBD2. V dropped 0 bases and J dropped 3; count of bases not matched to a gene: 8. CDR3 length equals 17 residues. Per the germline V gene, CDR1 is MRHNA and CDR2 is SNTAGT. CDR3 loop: CASSDSQSSGGYNEQFF. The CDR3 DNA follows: TGTGCCAGCAGTGACTCCCAATCTAGCGGAGGCTACAATGAGCAGTTCTTC.

The CDR3 sequence is CASSLGLHNEQFF. The CDR3 nucleotides are TGTGCCAGTAGTTTAGGACTTCACAATGAGCAGTTCTTC. V and J are TRBV19 and TRBJ2-1; possible D gene TRBD2, 5 bases. V lost 5 bases and J lost 5, with 10 bases in between. This CDR3 comprises 13 residues. Germline CDR1 reads LNHDA; CDR2 reads SQIVND (reference sequence).

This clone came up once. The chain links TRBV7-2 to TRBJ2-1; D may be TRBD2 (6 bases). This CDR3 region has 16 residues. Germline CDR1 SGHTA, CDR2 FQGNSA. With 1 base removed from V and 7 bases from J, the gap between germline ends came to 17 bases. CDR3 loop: CASSLVFASGSNEQFF. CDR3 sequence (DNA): TGTGCCAGCAGCTTAGTTTTTGCGAGCGGGTCAAATGAGCAGTTCTTC.

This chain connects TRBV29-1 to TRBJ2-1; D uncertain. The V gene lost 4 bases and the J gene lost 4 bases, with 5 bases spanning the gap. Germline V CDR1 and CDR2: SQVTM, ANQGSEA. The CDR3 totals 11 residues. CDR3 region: CSVAVYNEQFF. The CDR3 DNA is TGCAGCGTTGCCGTATACAATGAGCAGTTCTTC.